The source of this T cell receptor (beta chain) is a study of OX40 agonist ivuxolimab in advanced cancers. Notes on the study in general: Among the lowest peripheral clonal expansion occurred in 0.1-3.0 mg/kg partial responders.

Generated by immunoSEQ multiplex PCR, the TCRdb table keeps only in-frame clones and is missing some. Among around 65,000 clones listed, approximately 90% were seen once. Remarks on this clone: The target antigen is unknown.

Germline trimming cut 4 bases from V and 0 bases from J; bases unmatched to any gene: 1. CDR1 and CDR2 from the germline V gene are SGHVS and FNYEAQ. The CDR3 totals 15 residues. Sequencing used CD4+ or CD8+ T cells sorted from blood, obtained in a trial of the OX40 agonist ivuxolimab. The V and J genes are TRBV7-6 and TRBJ2-5; TRBD2 matches at 11 bases. This TCR was recovered from an adult with an advanced solid tumor such as melanoma, head and neck, liver or kidney cancer. The CDR3 spells CASSWTSGYQETQYF. The CDR3 nucleotides read TGTGCCAGCAGCTGGACTAGCGGGTACCAAGAGACCCAGTACTTC. Full variable domain (missing parts from reference TRBV7-6 and TRBJ2-5): GAGVSQSPRYKVTKRGQDVALRCDPISGHVSLYWYRQALGQGPEFLTYFNYEAQQDKSGLPNDRFSAERPEGSISTLTIQRTEQRDSAMYRCASSWTSGYQETQYFGPGTRLLVL.